This T cell receptor beta chain emerged from a study of blood T cell repertoires in COVID-19. Original processing notes: It was from reference gene primer amplification that nucleated cell counts were estimated. Only in-frame clones appear in the TCRdb table, and some are missing; sequencing was by immunoSEQ multiplex PCR. V and J calls and clone size come straight from that table; D and trimming were deduced from the DNA. The sample contains 45,000 to 60,000 clones, about 86% of which appear only once. With 0 bases removed from V and 14 bases from J, the gap between germline ends came to 15 bases. The CDR3 totals 13 residues. In germline, CDR1 is SGHTA, CDR2 FQGNSA.

The sequence was collected from a man in his 70s with active COVID-19. The sequenced sample consisted of peripheral blood. This chain connects TRBV7-2 to TRBJ2-3, with a weak D call TRBD1 (6 bases). CDR3 loop: CASSLAGDGQRYF. In DNA form, the CDR3 reads TGTGCCAGCAGCTTAGCGGGGGATGGACAGAGGTATTTT.